This T cell receptor beta chain was profiled in a study of T cell repertoires in cytomegalovirus infection. Study at large: Public TCR beta signatures provided an indication of both CMV infection and a matching HLA type.

MiXCR, run by TCRdb on the reads, gives a single entry per CDR3 protein. Of about 320,000 distinct CDR3 sequences listed, 9.5% are singletons. V was shortened by 5 bases and J by 5 bases, with 12 bases between the two germline ends. CDR1 is SGHTA, CDR2 FQGNSA, per germline. The CDR3 totals 13 residues. Study-level results: Using cumulative public TCR beta family frequency, the authors identified those who carried CMV together with the relevant HLA. CMV-specific HLA-C-restricted TCR beta clonotypes dominated the ex vivo response.

This clonotype was picked up many times. Its matching antigen is unknown. This TCR derives from a human donor in good health (CMV status not recorded). Some clones in this sample may be carry-over from other donors' samples. Source material: PBMCs. The genes are TRBV7-2 and TRBJ1-1, with D unclear. The CDR3 DNA reads TGTGCCAGCAGCCCAATGCGGGGAACTGAAGCTTTCTTT. Its protein product is CASSPMRGTEAFF.